What follows is one T cell receptor (beta chain) and its context. Original handling: Reference gene primer amplification gave nucleated cell count estimates. TCRdb's copy holds only in-frame clones and misses some; the assay was immunoSEQ multiplex PCR. V and J calls and clone size are those listed in that table; D and trimming were worked out from the DNA. The repertoire has about 270,000 clones, about 89% of them found once; the top ten carry about 8.6%. The data stem from a study of blood T cell repertoires in COVID-19. Study-level information: PBMCs, B-cell-depleted T cells, or T cells provided the cDNA or gDNA that made up the material.

The CDR3 is 17 residues long. Germline V gives CDR1 SGHTA, CDR2 FQGNSA. Germline trimming cut 3 bases from V and 2 bases from J; bases unmatched to any gene: 7. Sequenced sample: peripheral blood. The chain is built from TRBV7-2 and TRBJ2-3; 11 bases align to TRBD2. The clonotype comes from a middle-aged man with active or convalescent COVID-19. The CDR3 DNA reads TGTGCCAGCAGCTTCCTAGCGGGGGGCCTACACACAGATACGCAGTATTTT. Translating gives CASSFLAGGLHTDTQYF.